The TCR beta chain described here comes from a study of cytomegalovirus exposure and HLA in healthy donors. Overall study results and limits: In vitro confirmation showed a few CMV-associated chains to be CMV antigen specific.

Repertoires were generated with immunoSEQ multiplex PCR, while TCRdb's copy carries only in-frame clones and drops some. The sample consists of tens of thousands of clones, around 97% of them appearing once. A note on this clone: The antigen remains unidentified.

This TCR derives from a young man in good health and CMV-seronegative. Input material: PBMCs.

CDR3 residues: CASAERGTEAFF. In DNA form, the CDR3 reads TGTGCCAGCGCGGAGAGGGGGACTGAAGCTTTCTTT. This chain connects TRBV28 to TRBJ1-1, with D tentatively TRBD1 (6 bases). The germline gives CDR1 MDHEN, CDR2 SYDVKM. The CDR3 is 12 amino acids. The V end was cut by 8 bases, the J end by 5 bases, with 12 bases between.